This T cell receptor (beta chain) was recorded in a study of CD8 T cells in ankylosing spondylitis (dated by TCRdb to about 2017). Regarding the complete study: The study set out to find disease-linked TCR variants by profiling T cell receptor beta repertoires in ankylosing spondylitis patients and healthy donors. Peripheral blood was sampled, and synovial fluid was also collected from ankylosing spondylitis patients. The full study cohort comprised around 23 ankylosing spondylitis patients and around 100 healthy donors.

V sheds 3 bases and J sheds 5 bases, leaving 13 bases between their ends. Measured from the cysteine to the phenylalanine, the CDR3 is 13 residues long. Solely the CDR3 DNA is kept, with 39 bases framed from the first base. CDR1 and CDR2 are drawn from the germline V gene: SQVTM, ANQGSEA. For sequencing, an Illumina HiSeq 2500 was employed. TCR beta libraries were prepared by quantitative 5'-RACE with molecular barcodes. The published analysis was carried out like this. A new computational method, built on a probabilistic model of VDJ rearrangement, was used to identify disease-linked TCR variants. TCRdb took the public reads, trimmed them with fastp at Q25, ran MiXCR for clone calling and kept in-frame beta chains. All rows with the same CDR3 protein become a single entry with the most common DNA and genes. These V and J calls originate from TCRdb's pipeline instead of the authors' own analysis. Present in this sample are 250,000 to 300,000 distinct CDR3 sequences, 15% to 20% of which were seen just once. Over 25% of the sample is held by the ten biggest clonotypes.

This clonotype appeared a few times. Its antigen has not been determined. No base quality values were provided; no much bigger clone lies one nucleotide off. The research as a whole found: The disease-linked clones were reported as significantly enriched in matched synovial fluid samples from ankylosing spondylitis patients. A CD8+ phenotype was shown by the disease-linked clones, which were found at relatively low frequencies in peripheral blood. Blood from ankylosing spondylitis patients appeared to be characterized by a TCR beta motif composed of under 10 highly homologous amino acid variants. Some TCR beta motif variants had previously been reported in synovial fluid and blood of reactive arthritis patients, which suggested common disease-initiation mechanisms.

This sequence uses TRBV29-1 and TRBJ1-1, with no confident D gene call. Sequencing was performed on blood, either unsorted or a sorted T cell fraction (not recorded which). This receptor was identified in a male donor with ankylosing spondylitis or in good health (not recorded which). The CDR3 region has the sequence CSVEEGLGTEAFF. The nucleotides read TGCAGCGTTGAGGAGGGCCTGGGAACTGAAGCTTTCTTT.